These T cell receptor beta chains were read from a single sample in a study of T cell repertoires in cytomegalovirus infection. TCRdb itself ran the reads through MiXCR, one entry per CDR3 protein. The sample lists more than 400,000 distinct CDR3 sequences; 26% were seen once. The sample was PBMCs. Source of these receptors: a human donor in good health (CMV status not recorded). Some clones in this sample may be carry-over from other donors' samples. Both conserved end residues are part of each CDR3. The order of the fields is V gene, CDR3 length, D gene, J gene, clone size, CDR3 protein, CDR3 DNA. The D gene is left open where the match is weak. Size is stated for part of the rows, as once, few or many counts, or as a class when the clone is expanded.

V: TRBV4-1
length: 16
D: .
J: TRBJ1-4
size: .
CDR3: CASSQDGGFANEKLFF
DNA: TGCGCCAGCAGCCAAGATGGGGGGTTTGCTAATGAAAAACTGTTTTTT

V: TRBV9
length: 11
D: .
J: TRBJ2-7
size: .
CDR3: CASSSLGVQYF
DNA: TGTGCCAGCAGTTCCCTGGGGGTGCAGTACTTC

V: TRBV6-1
length: 11
D: .
J: TRBJ2-1
size: few
CDR3: CASSGTTEQFF
DNA: TGTGCCAGCAGTGGAACGACAGAGCAGTTCTTC

V: TRBV20-1
length: 16
D: TRBD2
J: TRBJ2-1
size: .
CDR3: CSALGLAGGSHNEQFF
DNA: TGCAGTGCCCTGGGCCTAGCGGGAGGTAGCCACAATGAGCAGTTCTTC

V: TRBV7-6
length: 14
D: .
J: TRBJ1-2
size: .
CDR3: CASSLGRGFGGYTF
DNA: TGTGCCAGCAGCTTAGGTCGCGGTTTTGGTGGCTACACCTTC

V: TRBV6-5
length: 14
D: .
J: TRBJ2-1
size: .
CDR3: CASSSHSSYNEQFF
DNA: TGTGCCAGCAGCTCGCACAGCTCCTACAATGAGCAGTTCTTC

V: TRBV6-5
length: 16
D: .
J: TRBJ2-6
size: .
CDR3: CASSSPDPTGANVLTF
DNA: TGTGCCAGCAGTTCGCCAGATCCTACTGGGGCCAACGTCCTGACTTTC

V: TRBV7-2
length: 16
D: TRBD2
J: TRBJ2-3
size: many
CDR3: CASTFRGGRVGDTQYF
DNA: TGTGCCAGCACCTTCCGGGGCGGGAGGGTTGGAGATACGCAGTATTTT

V: TRBV7-2
length: 17
D: TRBD1
J: TRBJ1-1
size: many
CDR3: CASSSRDRGVLNTEAFF
DNA: TGTGCCAGCAGCTCCCGGGACAGGGGAGTGCTGAACACTGAAGCTTTCTTT

V: TRBV12-3/TRBV12-4
length: 16
D: .
J: TRBJ2-1
size: .
CDR3: CASSFLAESSYNEQFF
DNA: TGTGCCAGCAGTTTTCTAGCAGAGAGCTCCTACAATGAGCAGTTCTTC

V: TRBV2
length: 14
D: TRBD2
J: TRBJ2-1
size: few
CDR3: CASSEIAGDQEQFF
DNA: TGTGCCAGCAGTGAAATAGCGGGAGATCAGGAGCAGTTCTTC

V: TRBV5-1
length: 15
D: .
J: TRBJ2-1
size: few
CDR3: CASSLGQLLSNEQFF
DNA: TGCGCCAGCAGCTTAGGGCAGTTATTGTCCAATGAGCAGTTCTTC

V: TRBV7-2
length: 13
D: TRBD1
J: TRBJ1-2
size: many
CDR3: CASSRDRESGYTF
DNA: TGTGCCAGCAGCCGTGACAGGGAGAGTGGCTACACCTTC

V: TRBV10-3
length: 12
D: .
J: TRBJ1-1
size: .
CDR3: CAISELRTEAFF
DNA: TGTGCCATCAGTGAGCTGAGAACTGAAGCTTTCTTT

V: TRBV6-8
length: 16
D: .
J: TRBJ2-5
size: .
CDR3: CASSPSDEAGPETQYF
DNA: TGTGCCAGCAGTCCCTCGGATGAGGCAGGGCCGGAGACCCAGTACTTC

V: TRBV7-2
length: 14
D: .
J: TRBJ1-1
size: many
CDR3: CASSLAGAAPGAFF
DNA: TGTGCCAGCAGCTTAGCGGGGGCAGCCCCAGGAGCTTTCTTT

V: TRBV7-2
length: 15
D: TRBD1
J: TRBJ2-3
size: .
CDR3: CASSPTGTDTDTQYF
DNA: TGTGCCAGCAGCCCCACCGGGACAGACACAGATACGCAGTATTTT

V: TRBV10-3
length: 14
D: TRBD2
J: TRBJ2-3
size: once
CDR3: CAINRLAGDGTQYF
DNA: TGTGCCATCAATAGACTAGCGGGGGACGGGACGCAGTATTTT

V: TRBV11-1
length: 14
D: .
J: TRBJ2-3
size: .
CDR3: CASSLDDLEDTQYF
DNA: TGTGCCAGCAGCTTAGACGATTTAGAAGATACGCAGTATTTT

V: TRBV9
length: 17
D: TRBD2
J: TRBJ2-1
size: .
CDR3: CASSPGTSGRVRNEQFF
DNA: TGTGCCAGCAGCCCCGGGACTAGCGGGAGGGTAAGGAATGAGCAGTTCTTC

V: TRBV7-2
length: 14
D: .
J: TRBJ2-2
size: .
CDR3: CASSLDGVPGELFF
DNA: TGTGCCAGCAGCTTAGATGGGGTCCCCGGGGAGCTGTTTTTT

V: TRBV7-9
length: 17
D: .
J: TRBJ2-7
size: .
CDR3: CASSLGDWAVRSYEQYF
DNA: TGTGCCAGCAGCTTAGGGGATTGGGCTGTCCGGTCCTACGAGCAGTACTTC

V: TRBV25-1
length: 16
D: .
J: TRBJ1-1
size: .
CDR3: CASSPARGGTGTEAFF
DNA: TGTGCCAGCAGTCCCGCGCGAGGTGGAACCGGGACAGAAGCTTTCTTT

V: TRBV5-4
length: 14
D: TRBD2
J: TRBJ2-3
size: .
CDR3: CASSSPGGGDTQYF
DNA: TGTGCCAGCAGCTCCCCGGGCGGGGGAGATACGCAGTATTTT

V: TRBV11-1
length: 14
D: .
J: TRBJ2-2
size: .
CDR3: CASRTDSHTGELFF
DNA: TGTGCCAGCAGGACAGATTCACACACCGGGGAGCTGTTTTTT

V: TRBV2
length: 14
D: .
J: TRBJ1-1
size: .
CDR3: CASTALRSGPEAFF
DNA: TGTGCCAGCACCGCCCTTCGTTCCGGCCCCGAAGCTTTCTTT

V: TRBV6-5
length: 14
D: .
J: TRBJ1-2
size: .
CDR3: CASSAPGSSYGYTF
DNA: TGTGCCAGCAGTGCCCCAGGGTCATCGTATGGCTACACCTTC

V: TRBV4-2
length: 17
D: .
J: TRBJ2-2
size: .
CDR3: CASSPVNSLMNTGELFF
DNA: TGTGCCAGCAGTCCGGTAAACAGCCTCATGAACACCGGGGAGCTGTTTTTT

V: TRBV7-3
length: 15
D: .
J: TRBJ2-7
size: .
CDR3: CASSLTGAPTYEQYF
DNA: TGTGCCAGCAGCTTAACAGGGGCGCCGACCTACGAGCAGTACTTC

V: TRBV7-2
length: 14
D: TRBD2
J: TRBJ2-4
size: .
CDR3: CASSSGLERNIQYF
DNA: TGTGCCAGCAGCTCTGGACTAGAACGGAACATTCAGTACTTC

V: TRBV6-2/TRBV6-3
length: 13
D: .
J: TRBJ1-1
size: few
CDR3: CASTKAGNTEAFF
DNA: TGTGCCAGCACGAAAGCCGGAAACACTGAAGCTTTCTTT

V: TRBV20-1
length: 13
D: .
J: TRBJ1-3
size: many
CDR3: CSARRGEGNTIYF
DNA: TGCAGTGCTAGACGGGGGGAGGGAAACACCATATATTTT

V: TRBV5-1
length: 12
D: .
J: TRBJ2-1
size: few
CDR3: CASSLDEGEQFF
DNA: TGCGCCAGCAGCTTGGATGAAGGGGAGCAGTTCTTC

V: TRBV6-2/TRBV6-3
length: 14
D: TRBD2
J: TRBJ2-1
size: .
CDR3: CASSKLAGVNEQFF
DNA: TGTGCCAGCAGTAAGCTAGCGGGAGTGAATGAGCAGTTCTTC

V: TRBV12-3/TRBV12-4
length: 13
D: .
J: TRBJ1-2
size: .
CDR3: CASRPRGGYGYTF
DNA: TGTGCCAGCAGACCCAGGGGAGGCTATGGCTACACCTTC